The present T cell receptor (beta chain) was sequenced within a study of vaccination and CD4 T cells after COVID-19. On the study more broadly: Control cultures used a CEFX viral epitope pool, an HIV-1 Nef peptide pool, or no peptide. Study-level findings and limits: Only relatively few convalescent patients were studied, and early post-infection timepoints were not analyzed.

Sequencing of DNA taken from cultured CD4+ T cells relied on the Oncomine TCR Beta short-read assay. MiXCR was run by TCRdb on the PCR reads, yielding one entry per CDR3 protein. The repertoire has almost 5,500 distinct CDR3 sequences, roughly 41% of them found once; the top ten carry approximately 30%. Treatment noted: approximately nine-day PBMC culture with coronavirus spike peptide pools or control peptides (ViraFEST assay). One should note that the unexposed donor's CD4+ T cells were collected before the COVID-19 pandemic (2011-2018). Unexposed donors' CD4+ T cells were tested against SARS-CoV-2 S/N and four cold-coronavirus spikes when cell numbers allowed. A note on this clonotype: What it binds is not known.

The CDR3 loop spans 18 amino acids. V lost 1 base and J 4 bases, leaving 21 bases between the germline ends. Germline CDR1 SGHVS, CDR2 FQNEAQ. Source material: CD4+ T cells from blood, cultured in vitro. The chain couples TRBV7-8 to TRBJ2-3; D might be TRBD2 (6 bases). The sequence was collected from a human donor in good health. The CDR3 loop reads CASSLGWRGPSFADTQYF. The CDR3 DNA follows: TGTGCCAGCAGCTTAGGTTGGAGGGGCCCATCTTTCGCAGATACGCAGTATTTT.